This T cell receptor beta chain comes out of a study of shared clonotypes between healthy human individuals. Every subset had its genomic DNA shared out evenly among several immunoSEQ plates. The sequencing of unsorted PBMC DNA took place on ten immunoSEQ deep assay plates. Using immunoSEQ multiplex PCR, the repertoire was profiled, and TCRdb retains in-frame clones only, with some absent. The data contain 500,000 to 650,000 clones, about 80% of them singletons. The sequence was obtained from a woman in her thirties or forties in good health. Some clones in this sample may be carry-over from other donors' samples. The specimen was PBMCs.

The CDR3 DNA reads TGTGCCAGCAGCTCCTATAGCGGGAGACCCGTCCGCGAGCAGTACTTC. Its translation is CASSSYSGRPVREQYF. V usage is TRBV7-9 and J usage is TRBJ2-7, with TRBD2 identical over 9 bases. Germline CDR1 reads SEHNR; CDR2 reads FQNEAQ (reference sequence). This CDR3 comprises 16 residues. Trimming cost V 4 bases and J 6 bases; bases outside gene matches: 13.